Below are 14 T cell receptor beta chains sequenced from a single sample in a study of blood T cell repertoires in COVID-19. Profiling relied on immunoSEQ multiplex PCR, and the TCRdb table lists in-frame clones only, not all of them. The repertoire holds about 72,000 clones, with more than 75% as singletons. Sequenced input: peripheral blood. These receptors came from a human donor in a cohort sampled during active COVID-19.

CDR3 loop: CASSPHGSAEAFF. The CDR3 nucleotides are TGTGCCAGCAGCCCACACGGGTCCGCTGAAGCTTTCTTT. The gene calls are TRBV5-5 and TRBJ1-1; D unclear. In germline, CDR1 is SGHKS, CDR2 YYEKEE (reference sequence). This CDR3 is built from 13 residues. Deletions cut 4 bases from V and 6 bases from J, with 13 bases between.

The V call is TRBV9, the J call TRBJ2-7, with 7 bases that match TRBD2. The CDR3 contains 15 residues. The V and J ends lost 0 bases and 0 bases, in that order; junction bases with no gene match: 3. The germline gives CDR1 SGDLS, CDR2 YYNGEE. CDR3 coding DNA: TGTGCCAGCAGCGTAGGGGGGGGGACCTCCTACGAGCAGTACTTC. Translated: CASSVGGGTSYEQYF. Combining the CDR3 with reference TRBV9 and TRBJ2-7 gives the whole variable domain DSGVTQTPKHLITATGQRVTLRCSPRSGDLSVYWYQQSLDQGLQFLIQYYNGEERAKGNILERFSAQQFPDLHSELNLSSLELGDSALYFCASSVGGGTSYEQYFGPGTRLTVT.

The chain is built from TRBV6-5 and TRBJ2-7; D perhaps matches TRBD1 (6 bases). Trimming shortened V by 0 bases and J by 7 bases, and 13 bases separated the two germline ends. CDR3 length equals 14 residues. Germline CDR1 MNHEY, CDR2 SVGAGI. The CDR3 region is CASSYSDSSGEQYF. CDR3 in DNA: TGTGCCAGCAGTTACTCGGACAGTTCAGGGGAGCAGTACTTC.

For the CDR3, the DNA is TGTGCCAGCAGCCAAGAACAGGTAGGGACAGGGCTCTTACCTAGCTCCTACGAGCAGTACTTC. This encodes CASSQEQVGTGLLPSSYEQYF. This rearrangement joins TRBV14 to TRBJ2-7, with 9 positions matching TRBD1. V shed 0 bases, J shed 0 bases, and the junction held 18 bases outside the gene matches. CDR1 SGHDN and CDR2 FVKESK come from the germline V gene. There are 21 residues in the CDR3.

The genes are TRBV6-5 and TRBJ2-7; D gene unclear. This CDR3 has 10 residues. V lost 8 bases to trimming and J lost 1 base, with 3 bases between them. Germline V lookup: CDR1 MNHEY, CDR2 SVGAGI. The CDR3 region is CASQSYEQYF. CDR3 DNA: TGTGCCAGCCAATCCTACGAGCAGTACTTC.

The chain carries TRBV25-1 and TRBJ2-7, with 7 bases identical to TRBD2. CDR1 MGHDK and CDR2 SYGVNS come from the germline V gene. The junction had 3 bases not matched to a gene; V was cut back by 1 base and J by 0 bases. This CDR3 has 15 residues. The DNA for the CDR3 is TGTGCCAGCAGTGAATGGGGCGGGGGCTCCTACGAGCAGTACTTC. It encodes CASSEWGGGSYEQYF.

This chain joins TRBV6-4 and TRBJ2-5, with TRBD1 identical over 8 bases. Germline V gives CDR1 MRHNA, CDR2 SNTAGT. Trimming cost V 4 bases and J 3 bases; bases outside gene matches: 7. The CDR3 loop spans 15 amino acids. The CDR3 bases are TGTGCCAGCAGTGCAACCGGGACAGGAGAAGAGACCCAGTACTTC. Translation: CASSATGTGEETQYF.

There are a few counts of this clone. The sample has other DNA sequences that encode this CDR3 too. This chain links TRBV4-2 with TRBJ2-7; TRBD2 matches 8 bases. The CDR3 consists of 18 residues. Trimming took 4 bases from V and 1 from J; bases not matched to a gene: 15. Germline V gene lookup returns CDR1 LGHNA and CDR2 YNFKEQ. This CDR3 reads CASSRRAGERGISYEQYF. The CDR3, as DNA: TGTGCCAGCAGCCGAAGAGCGGGGGAGCGGGGCATATCCTACGAGCAGTACTTC.

V gene TRBV6-5 combines with J gene TRBJ1-5; D is possibly TRBD1 (6 bases). The germline V and J ends were trimmed by 6 bases and 3 bases, with 12 bases remaining between them. Germline assignment: CDR1 MNHEY and CDR2 SVGAGI. This CDR3 has 14 residues. The DNA of the CDR3 is TGTGCCAGCAGATTACAGGGTTCCAATCAGCCCCAGCATTTT. Its protein is CASRLQGSNQPQHF.

This clone was seen just once. DNA for the CDR3: TGTGCCAGCAGTGCTGTAGGGAGTGACGTCTATGGCTACACCTTC. It translates to CASSAVGSDVYGYTF. The chain is built from TRBV2 and TRBJ1-2; no clear D gene. The CDR3 extends over 15 amino acids. Germline CDR1 is SNHLY and CDR2 is FYNNEI. The V gene lost 4 bases and the J gene lost 4 bases, with 16 bases spanning the gap. Looking up the rest from reference TRBV2 and TRBJ1-2 gives the full variable domain: EPEVTQTPSHQVTQMGQEVILRCVPISNHLYFYWYRQILGQKVEFLVSFYNNEISEKSEIFDDQFSVERPDGSNFTLKIRSTKLEDSAMYFCASSAVGSDVYGYTFGSGTRLTVV.

This chain uses TRBV6-5 with TRBJ1-2; 9 positions match TRBD1. CDR3 length equals 15 residues. J lost 3 bases, V lost 5 bases, and 7 bases had no gene match. Per the germline V gene, CDR1 is MNHEY and CDR2 is SVGAGI. The CDR3 DNA sequence: TGTGCCAGCAGTAGTAGAACAGGGGGCGACTATGGCTACACCTTC. It encodes CASSSRTGGDYGYTF.

V and J are TRBV19 and TRBJ2-7, with D maybe TRBD2 (6 bases). The CDR3 contains 13 residues. Trimming stripped 10 bases from V and 3 bases from J, with 16 bases between. Germline lookup yields CDR1 LNHDA and CDR2 SQIVND (reference sequence). The CDR3 DNA is TGTGCCACAAAGGCCGGGGGTGGCTACGAGCAGTACTTC. This translates into CATKAGGGYEQYF.

The rearrangement uses TRBV4-3 and TRBJ1-1, with 7 bases that match TRBD1. The CDR3 runs to 16 residues. The germline CDR1 and CDR2 sequences are LGHNA and YSLEER. The junction had 9 bases not matched to a gene; V was cut back by 0 bases and J by 5 bases. The CDR3 sequence: CASSQDPARGWTEAFF. CDR3 in DNA: TGCGCCAGCAGCCAAGATCCGGCCAGGGGGTGGACTGAAGCTTTCTTT.

J is TRBJ2-6 and V is TRBV7-6; a possible D gene is TRBD2 (5 bases). The CDR3 consists of 15 residues. Germline V lookup: CDR1 SGHVS, CDR2 FNYEAQ. The V gene lost 1 base and the J gene lost 2 bases, with 6 bases spanning the gap. In DNA, the CDR3 is TGTGCCAGCAGCTTAGGAGGGACTGGGGCCAACGTCCTGACTTTC. It yields the protein CASSLGGTGANVLTF.